This T cell receptor (beta chain) was retrieved from a study of T-cell memory formation after mild COVID-19. Study context: Each donor largely had its own TCR clusters.

Constant-segment primers and 5'RACE yielded cDNA libraries for TCR alpha and TCR beta, each carrying sample barcodes and UMIs. TCRdb called the 5' RACE reads again in MiXCR, with one record for every CDR3 protein. The sample holds under 350,000 distinct CDR3 sequences, 15% to 20% seen once. The CDR3 runs 13 residues. Between the trimmed V and J ends, which lost 6 bases and 0 bases, there was a span of 6 bases. Germline V gene data show CDR1 as MNHEY and CDR2 as SVGAGI. This clonotype is a singleton in its sample. Its matching antigen is unknown. The study, taken as a whole, reports: CD8+ contracting clones occupied EMRA, while CD4+ ones occupied mainly CM and EM.

The clonotype comes from a man between 18 and 35 years old who had mild COVID-19 (a few samples of this study predate the infection). Cell type and time point are not known. The V gene is TRBV6-5, the J gene TRBJ1-3; weak D call: TRBD1 (5 bases). The sample taken for sequencing was PBMCs or a T cell subset sorted from them (not recorded which). DNA of the CDR3: TGTGCCAGCAGGGGGACCTCTGGAAACACCATATATTTT. It encodes CASRGTSGNTIYF.